This is a list of T cell receptor beta chains from one sample in a study of T cell changes during pregnancy in multiple sclerosis. Repertoires were generated with immunoSEQ multiplex PCR, while TCRdb's copy carries only in-frame clones and drops some. The sample consists of some 60,000 clones, approximately 91% of them appearing once. Sequencing used CD4+ T cells from peripheral blood mononuclear cells, obtained in the third trimester of pregnancy. The receptor source for this set is a female donor with multiple sclerosis, enrolled in a pregnancy study. Both conserved end residues are part of each CDR3. A D gene is named only where the DNA matches it firmly. Clone size is given for some rows only: seen once, a few or many times, or a class if the clone is expanded.

TRBD1,TRBV4-2,few,TRBJ2-7,CASRMRGRQTYEQYF,TGTGCCAGCAGGATGAGGGGGCGACAAACCTACGAGCAGTACTTC
NA,TRBV10-3,NA,TRBJ1-1,CAISESGMNTEAFF,TGTGCCATCAGTGAATCAGGAATGAACACTGAAGCTTTCTTT
NA,TRBV30,NA,TRBJ2-5,CAWSLGGGVETQYF,TGTGCCTGGAGTTTGGGCGGGGGCGTCGAGACCCAGTACTTC
TRBD2,TRBV6-5,NA,TRBJ2-5,CASRSGAETQYF,TGTGCCAGCAGGAGCGGGGCAGAGACCCAGTACTTC
NA,TRBV14,once,TRBJ1-1,CASSQLGTSGVRAFF,TGTGCCAGCAGCCAACTCGGAACAAGCGGGGTGAGGGCTTTCTTT
TRBD2,TRBV7-9,NA,TRBJ2-1,CASSLVLAGVSYNEQFF,TGTGCCAGCAGCTTAGTTCTAGCGGGAGTGTCCTACAATGAGCAGTTCTTC
NA,TRBV19,NA,TRBJ2-2,CASSTGQTNTGELFF,TGTGCCAGTAGTACAGGACAGACGAACACCGGGGAGCTGTTTTTT
TRBD1,TRBV7-9,once,TRBJ2-7,CASSQDRGSYEQYF,TGTGCCAGCAGCCAGGACAGGGGGAGCTACGAGCAGTACTTC
TRBD2,TRBV30,NA,TRBJ2-2,CAWSEASGSSTGELFF,TGTGCCTGGAGTGAGGCCAGCGGGAGTTCTACCGGGGAGCTGTTTTTT
NA,TRBV5-1,NA,TRBJ1-3,CASSAEQAKTIYF,TGCGCCAGCAGCGCGGAACAGGCGAAAACCATATATTTT
NA,TRBV2,NA,TRBJ2-3,CASSLPGVTQYF,TGTGCCAGCAGCCTACCCGGGGTTACGCAGTATTTT
NA,TRBV2,NA,TRBJ2-5,CASSEISSTQYF,TGTGCCAGCAGTGAAATTTCCTCGACCCAGTACTTC
TRBD1,TRBV10-3,NA,TRBJ2-7,CAIRRTGGASSYEQYF,TGTGCCATCAGGCGTACAGGGGGCGCTTCGTCCTACGAGCAGTACTTC
TRBD2,TRBV7-3,once,TRBJ2-1,CASSLTPPTSGGSYNEQFF,TGTGCCAGCAGCTTAACGCCCCCGACTAGCGGGGGCTCCTACAATGAGCAGTTCTTC
TRBD2,TRBV6-5,NA,TRBJ2-1,CASSSFTSGRMYEQFF,TGTGCCAGCAGTTCTTTTACTAGCGGGAGGATGTATGAGCAGTTCTTC
NA,TRBV20-1,NA,TRBJ2-4,CSARDRDIQYF,TGCAGTGCTAGAGATCGCGACATTCAGTACTTC
NA,TRBV5-6,NA,TRBJ2-2,CASSLKVSGTGELFF,TGTGCCAGCAGCTTGAAGGTTTCGGGCACCGGGGAGCTGTTTTTT
TRBD2,TRBV25-1,NA,TRBJ2-7,CASSGGAGGAYEQYF,TGTGCCAGCAGTGGAGGTGCGGGAGGCGCCTACGAGCAGTACTTC
NA,TRBV19,NA,TRBJ2-6,CASSIGPGEQPGANVLTF,TGTGCCAGTAGTATAGGTCCAGGGGAACAGCCCGGGGCCAACGTCCTGACTTTC
NA,TRBV2,NA,TRBJ2-5,CASSISTQYF,TGTGCCAGCAGTATCTCGACCCAGTACTTC
NA,TRBV7-9,once,TRBJ1-1,CASSLVQGQEFMNTEAFF,TGTGCCAGCAGCTTAGTTCAGGGGCAAGAGTTTATGAACACTGAAGCTTTCTTT
TRBD1,TRBV10-3,NA,TRBJ2-1,CAIRAPGQGLYNEQFF,TGTGCCATCAGGGCTCCGGGACAGGGGCTCTACAATGAGCAGTTCTTC
TRBD1,TRBV5-6,few,TRBJ2-2,CASSNSRTGWAGELFF,TGTGCCAGCAGCAATTCCCGGACAGGATGGGCCGGGGAGCTGTTTTTT
TRBD1,TRBV7-2,once,TRBJ1-2,CASSLGDRASGYTF,TGTGCCAGCAGCTTAGGGGACAGGGCTTCGGGCTACACCTTC
TRBD2,TRBV4-3,few,TRBJ2-1,CASSHSGGGNEQFF,TGCGCCAGCAGCCACAGCGGGGGGGGGAATGAGCAGTTCTTC
NA,TRBV29-1,NA,TRBJ2-1,CSVVVGMTGFSPNEQFF,TGCAGCGTTGTCGTGGGAATGACAGGTTTCAGCCCCAATGAGCAGTTCTTC
NA,TRBV5-1,NA,TRBJ1-4,CASSLGQANEKLFF,TGCGCCAGCAGCTTGGGACAGGCTAATGAAAAACTGTTTTTT
NA,TRBV9,NA,TRBJ1-1,CASSPPGIGGTTEAFF,TGTGCCAGCAGCCCCCCCGGTATCGGGGGTACCACTGAAGCTTTCTTT
NA,TRBV30,NA,TRBJ2-2,CAWSQRYTGELFF,TGTGCCTGGAGTCAGCGTTACACCGGGGAGCTGTTTTTT
NA,TRBV5-1,NA,TRBJ1-2,CASSLTSSEPWGYTF,TGCGCCAGCAGCTTGACATCATCCGAACCCTGGGGCTACACCTTC
TRBD1,TRBV30,NA,TRBJ2-7,CAWSVQGPPYEQYF,TGTGCCTGGAGTGTACAGGGGCCGCCCTACGAGCAGTACTTC
TRBD2,TRBV6-1,NA,TRBJ2-4,CASIRTGGGDIQYF,TGTGCCAGCATCCGAACCGGGGGAGGGGACATTCAGTACTTC
NA,TRBV5-6,NA,TRBJ1-1,CASNPRVQGLHTEAFF,TGTGCCAGCAACCCTAGAGTCCAGGGACTGCACACTGAAGCTTTCTTT
TRBD1,TRBV7-2,NA,TRBJ1-2,CASSSSGTGGWYGYTF,TGTGCCAGCAGCTCATCCGGGACAGGGGGCTGGTATGGCTACACCTTC
NA,TRBV19,NA,TRBJ1-2,CASSPGQQLYGYTF,TGTGCCAGTAGTCCGGGACAACAACTGTATGGCTACACCTTC